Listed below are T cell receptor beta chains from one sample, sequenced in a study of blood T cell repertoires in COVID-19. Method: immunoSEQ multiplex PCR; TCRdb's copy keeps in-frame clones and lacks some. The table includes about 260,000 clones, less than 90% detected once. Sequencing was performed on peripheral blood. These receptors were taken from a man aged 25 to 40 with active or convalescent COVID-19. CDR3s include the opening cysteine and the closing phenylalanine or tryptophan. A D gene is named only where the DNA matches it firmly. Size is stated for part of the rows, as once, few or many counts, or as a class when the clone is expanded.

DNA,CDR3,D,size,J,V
TGTGCCTGGAGGGTTTCGGGAGCCACTGAAGCTTTCTTT,CAWRVSGATEAFF,.,.,TRBJ1-1,TRBV30
TGTGCCTGGAGTGCTGGTGCAGACAATAACTATGGCTACACCTTC,CAWSAGADNNYGYTF,.,.,TRBJ1-2,TRBV30
TGTGCCAGCAGCCCGGGACAGGGCGGACATCAGCCCCAGCATTTT,CASSPGQGGHQPQHF,TRBD1,.,TRBJ1-5,TRBV6-2/TRBV6-3
TGTGCCAGTTTGGGGGGCGGGACAGGCAATCAGCCCCAGCATTTT,CASLGGGTGNQPQHF,TRBD1,.,TRBJ1-5,TRBV19
TGCGCCAGCAGCCAAGGAGCGGGGGGGGAGGATACGCAGTATTTT,CASSQGAGGEDTQYF,TRBD2,.,TRBJ2-3,TRBV4-1
TGTGCCAGTAGTATCGGCGACAGGGGACTAACTAATGAAAAACTGTTTTTT,CASSIGDRGLTNEKLFF,TRBD1,.,TRBJ1-4,TRBV19
TGCGCCAGCAGCCAAGATCCCAGCGGGGGACTCCAAGAGACCCAGTACTTC,CASSQDPSGGLQETQYF,TRBD2,.,TRBJ2-5,TRBV4-1
TGCAGTGCTAGTCGACAGGGGGATAATTCACCCCTCCACTTT,CSASRQGDNSPLHF,TRBD1,.,TRBJ1-6,TRBV20-1
TGTGCCAGCAAAAGGCAGGGGGTCAACACCGGGGAGCTGTTTTTT,CASKRQGVNTGELFF,TRBD1,.,TRBJ2-2,TRBV6-5
TGTGCCAGTAGCCCACCAGGGGGGAGAGGCTACACCTTC,CASSPPGGRGYTF,TRBD1,.,TRBJ1-2,TRBV19
TGTGCCAGCAGTGTGGAGGGGGCGAGGGATACGCAGTATTTT,CASSVEGARDTQYF,.,.,TRBJ2-3,TRBV2
TGTGCCAGCAGCCCAACAGGGCTCAATGAGCAGTTCTTC,CASSPTGLNEQFF,.,once,TRBJ2-1,TRBV6-5
TGTGCCAGCAGTGATCGGCAGGGCTACAATGAGCAGTTCTTC,CASSDRQGYNEQFF,.,.,TRBJ2-1,TRBV2
TGTGCCAGCAGCCCGCGCCTGACAGGGGTTACAGATACGCAGTATTTT,CASSPRLTGVTDTQYF,TRBD1,.,TRBJ2-3,TRBV7-9
TGCAGTGCTCATCGGGCAGATACGCAGTATTTT,CSAHRADTQYF,.,.,TRBJ2-3,TRBV20-1
TGTGCCAGCAGTGACCTCGGGACAGCCCATTCCATCTACGAGCAGTACTTC,CASSDLGTAHSIYEQYF,TRBD1,.,TRBJ2-7,TRBV6-2/TRBV6-3
TGTGCCAGCAGCTTGGCTAGCGGGAATGAGCAGTTCTTC,CASSLASGNEQFF,TRBD2,.,TRBJ2-1,TRBV5-6
TGTGCCAGCAATACCCCCGGGACAGGGGATTTCGGCTACACCTTC,CASNTPGTGDFGYTF,TRBD1,.,TRBJ1-2,TRBV6-5
TGTGCCAGCAGCCTAGCATTGTTAGGTAACACCATATATTTT,CASSLALLGNTIYF,.,.,TRBJ1-3,TRBV5-6
TGTGCCAGCAGTCAGGGGATCTGGAAACGTTCACCCCTCCACTTT,CASSQGIWKRSPLHF,.,.,TRBJ1-6,TRBV6-5
TGTGCCAGCAGTCTTAAGACGGAGACCTACGAGCAGTACTTC,CASSLKTETYEQYF,.,.,TRBJ2-7,TRBV6-5
TGTGCCAGCAGCTTGGGAGGGGGCGGTTACTACAATGAGCAGTTCTTC,CASSLGGGGYYNEQFF,TRBD1,.,TRBJ2-1,TRBV5-6
TGTGCCAGCTTGAGGACTAGCACCGGGGAGCTGTTTTTT,CASLRTSTGELFF,TRBD2,.,TRBJ2-2,TRBV6-5
TGCGCCAGCAGCCAAGATCCGGCAAGGGGACAGGGTTACTATGGCTACACCTTC,CASSQDPARGQGYYGYTF,TRBD1,once,TRBJ1-2,TRBV4-1
TGCGCCAGCAGCTCGCGGGGGCAGGGTGGAGGTGAAAAACTGTTTTTT,CASSSRGQGGGEKLFF,.,.,TRBJ1-4,TRBV5-1
TGTGCCAGCAGCTCCGGGACAGGGCTTAACACAGATACGCAGTATTTT,CASSSGTGLNTDTQYF,TRBD1,few,TRBJ2-3,TRBV7-6
TGTGCCAGCAGCCCAGCCGGGACAGGGTATGGAGGGGAAAAACTGTTTTTT,CASSPAGTGYGGEKLFF,TRBD1,.,TRBJ1-4,TRBV28
TGTGCCAGCAGTTATAGCTCTGGGGCCAACGTCCTGACTTTC,CASSYSSGANVLTF,.,.,TRBJ2-6,TRBV6-2/TRBV6-3
TGTGCCAGTAACCTCCGGGACAGGGATGAAAAACTGTTTTTT,CASNLRDRDEKLFF,TRBD1,few,TRBJ1-4,TRBV19
TGTGCCAGTCGCCCCCCGCAGGGGAATCAGCCCCAGCATTTT,CASRPPQGNQPQHF,.,.,TRBJ1-5,TRBV19
TGTGCCAGCAGCCGTCGGGGGTACGGCACAGATACGCAGTATTTT,CASSRRGYGTDTQYF,.,.,TRBJ2-3,TRBV11-2
TGTGCCAGTAGTATAAACAGGGCAAGCAATCAGCCCCAGCATTTT,CASSINRASNQPQHF,.,.,TRBJ1-5,TRBV19
TGTGCCAGCAGTTTGCCAGGGGAACCCTACGAGCAGTACTTC,CASSLPGEPYEQYF,.,.,TRBJ2-7,TRBV6-6
TGTGCCTGGAGGACCGGGGGATCCGTTGGAAACACCATATATTTT,CAWRTGGSVGNTIYF,.,.,TRBJ1-3,TRBV30
TGTGCCAGCAGTTACCGAACAGCAGGGAACACTGAAGCTTTCTTT,CASSYRTAGNTEAFF,.,few,TRBJ1-1,TRBV6-2/TRBV6-3
TGCGCCAGCAGTGACCCGGACAGGGGCGGGAATCAGCCCCAGCATTTT,CASSDPDRGGNQPQHF,TRBD1,.,TRBJ1-5,TRBV10-1
TGTGCCAGCAGCCCTTTCCGACAGGTTAATGAGCAGTTCTTC,CASSPFRQVNEQFF,.,.,TRBJ2-1,TRBV9
TGTGCCAGCAGCTCGGTCGGGGAAGAGACCCAGTACTTC,CASSSVGEETQYF,.,.,TRBJ2-5,TRBV5-6
TGTGCCAGCAGTCCCACAGGGTTACTTTCTGAAGCTTTCTTT,CASSPTGLLSEAFF,.,.,TRBJ1-1,TRBV6-2/TRBV6-3
TGTGCCACCAGTGATCGGAGTAGTAGATATAGCAATCAGCCCCAGCATTTT,CATSDRSSRYSNQPQHF,.,.,TRBJ1-5,TRBV24-1
TGTGCCAGCAGTTTATGGGTCAGGCCCCCGAACACCGGGGAGCTGTTTTTT,CASSLWVRPPNTGELFF,.,once,TRBJ2-2,TRBV27
TGTGCCAGCAGCTCTGCTGGACTAGCGGTCACAGATACGCAGTATTTT,CASSSAGLAVTDTQYF,TRBD2,.,TRBJ2-3,TRBV7-2
TGTGCCAGCCGGGACAGGGGTCGCCACGAGCAGTACTTC,CASRDRGRHEQYF,TRBD1,few,TRBJ2-7,TRBV27
TGTGCCAGCAGCTTAGACAGCGGGGCGGGCTATGGCTACACCTTC,CASSLDSGAGYGYTF,.,.,TRBJ1-2,TRBV7-8
TGTGCCAGCAGTTCGGACTACATCAATCAGCCCCAGCATTTT,CASSSDYINQPQHF,.,.,TRBJ1-5,TRBV27
TGTGCCAGCGCCTATGAGCGGGGCACAGATACGCAGTATTTT,CASAYERGTDTQYF,.,once,TRBJ2-3,TRBV2
TGTGCCAGCAGAAGGACGGGACAGGGGGCGAATTTAGGGAATCAGCCCCAGCATTTT,CASRRTGQGANLGNQPQHF,TRBD1,.,TRBJ1-5,TRBV27
TGTGCCTGGAACCGGGGAACCGTCTACGAGCAGTACTTC,CAWNRGTVYEQYF,.,.,TRBJ2-7,TRBV30
TGCAGCGTTGAACGGACGGGAACGGTCACTGAAGCTTTCTTT,CSVERTGTVTEAFF,.,.,TRBJ1-1,TRBV29-1
TGCGCCAGCAGCTTGGGCCTACAGGGGTTAAATGAAAAACTGTTTTTT,CASSLGLQGLNEKLFF,TRBD1,.,TRBJ1-4,TRBV5-1
TGTGCCAGCAGTGACCTCGGGCTAGCGGGGGACCTCTCCTACGAGCAGTACTTC,CASSDLGLAGDLSYEQYF,TRBD2,.,TRBJ2-7,TRBV2
TGTGCCAGCAGCGACAGGCTCCCCACTGAAGCTTTCTTT,CASSDRLPTEAFF,.,once,TRBJ1-1,TRBV11-2
TGTGCCAGCAGCCAAGAGGGGACAGGGTCCAGAGGGTACAATGAGCAGTTCTTC,CASSQEGTGSRGYNEQFF,TRBD1,.,TRBJ2-1,TRBV4-2
TGTGCCAGCAGTAAATTAGCGGGGGACTACGAGCAGTACTTC,CASSKLAGDYEQYF,TRBD2,.,TRBJ2-7,TRBV6-5
TGTGCCAGCAGCTTCCGGGACAGGGCTTTCGAGCAGTACTTC,CASSFRDRAFEQYF,TRBD1,.,TRBJ2-7,TRBV5-4
TGTGCCAGTAGTATAGGCGGCCCCGCGCTCGACACAGATACGCAGTATTTT,CASSIGGPALDTDTQYF,.,once,TRBJ2-3,TRBV19
TGTGCCAGCAGCCCATTACTAGGGTGGAGGGACACTGAAGCTTTCTTT,CASSPLLGWRDTEAFF,.,.,TRBJ1-1,TRBV3-1/TRBV3-2
TGTGCCAGCTCACGCCTAGCTGTTTCTGAAGCTTTCTTT,CASSRLAVSEAFF,.,.,TRBJ1-1,TRBV18
TGTGCCAGCAGCCGTACTTCACGGGAGGGCCAGTACTTC,CASSRTSREGQYF,TRBD2,.,TRBJ2-5,TRBV11-2